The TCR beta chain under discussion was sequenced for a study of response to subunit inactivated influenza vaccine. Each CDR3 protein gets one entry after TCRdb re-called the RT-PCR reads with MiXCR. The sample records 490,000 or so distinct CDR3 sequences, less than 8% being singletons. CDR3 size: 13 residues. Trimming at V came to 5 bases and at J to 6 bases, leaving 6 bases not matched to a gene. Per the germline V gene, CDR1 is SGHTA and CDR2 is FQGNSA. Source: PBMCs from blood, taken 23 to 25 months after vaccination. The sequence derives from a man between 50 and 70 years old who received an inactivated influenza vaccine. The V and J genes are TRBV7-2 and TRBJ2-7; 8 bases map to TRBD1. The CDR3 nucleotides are TGTGCCAGCAGCCCGGGACAGGCTCGCGAGCAGTACTTC. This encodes CASSPGQAREQYF.